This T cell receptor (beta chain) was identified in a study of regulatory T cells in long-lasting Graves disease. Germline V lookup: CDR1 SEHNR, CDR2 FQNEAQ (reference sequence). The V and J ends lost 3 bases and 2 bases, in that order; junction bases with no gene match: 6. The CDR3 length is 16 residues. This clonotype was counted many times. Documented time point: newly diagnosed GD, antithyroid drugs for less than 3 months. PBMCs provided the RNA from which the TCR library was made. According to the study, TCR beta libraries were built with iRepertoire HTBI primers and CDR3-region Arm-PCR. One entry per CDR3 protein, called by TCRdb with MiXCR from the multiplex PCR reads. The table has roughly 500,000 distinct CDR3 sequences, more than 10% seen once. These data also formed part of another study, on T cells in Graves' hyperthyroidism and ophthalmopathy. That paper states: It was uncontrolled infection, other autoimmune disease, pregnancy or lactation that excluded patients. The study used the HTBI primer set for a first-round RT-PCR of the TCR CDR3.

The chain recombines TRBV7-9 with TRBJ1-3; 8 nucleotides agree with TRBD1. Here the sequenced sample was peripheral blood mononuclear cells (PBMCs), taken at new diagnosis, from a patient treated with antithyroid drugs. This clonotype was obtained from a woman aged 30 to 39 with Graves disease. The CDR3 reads CASSFPQGAAGNTIYF. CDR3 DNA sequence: TGTGCCAGCAGCTTTCCCCAGGGGGCCGCTGGAAACACCATATATTTT.